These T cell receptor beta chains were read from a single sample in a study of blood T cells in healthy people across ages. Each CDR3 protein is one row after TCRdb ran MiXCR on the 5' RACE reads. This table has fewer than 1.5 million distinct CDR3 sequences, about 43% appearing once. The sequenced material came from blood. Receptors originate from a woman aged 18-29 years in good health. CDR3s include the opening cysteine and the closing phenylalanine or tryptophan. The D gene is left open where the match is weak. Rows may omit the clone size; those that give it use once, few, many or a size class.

TGTGCCAGCAGCCCCCCTGCGGGGGCCGAGCAGTACTTC | CASSPPAGAEQYF | - | TRBJ2-7 | TRBV12-3/TRBV12-4 | -
TGCGCCAGCAGCCAAGAGGACACTAGCAATCAGCCCCAGCATTTT | CASSQEDTSNQPQHF | - | TRBJ1-5 | TRBV4-1 | few
TGTGCCAGCAGCTTGATCCCGGGCGTCAATGAGCAGTACTTC | CASSLIPGVNEQYF | - | TRBJ2-4 | TRBV7-2 | -
TGCAGCTTGGACTACCCCCCAGAGACCCAGTACTTC | CSLDYPPETQYF | - | TRBJ2-5 | TRBV20-1 | once
TGTGCCAGCACCAAGGGGGACAGGGACACAGATACGCAGTATTTT | CASTKGDRDTDTQYF | TRBD1 | TRBJ2-3 | TRBV9 | -
TGTGCCAGCAGCTTATACCCCGGTCTGGAGCAGTACTTC | CASSLYPGLEQYF | - | TRBJ2-4 | TRBV7-2 | -
TGTACCAGCAGCCTTCAGGGGGCTGGCGGCACTGAAGCTTTCTTT | CTSSLQGAGGTEAFF | TRBD1 | TRBJ1-1 | TRBV11-2 | once
TGCAGTGCTAGGGCACTAGCGGGGGGTTACAATGAGCAGTTCTTC | CSARALAGGYNEQFF | TRBD2 | TRBJ2-1 | TRBV20-1 | -
TGCAGTGCTAGAGATTCAGGGCAGGTCAATGAGCAGTTCTTC | CSARDSGQVNEQFF | - | TRBJ2-1 | TRBV20-1 | few
TGTGCCAGCAGCCCCCGGGGCCTACAGTTAGCGGACGATGGCTACACCTTC | CASSPRGLQLADDGYTF | - | TRBJ1-2 | TRBV9 | -
TGCGCCAGCAGCTTGGAGGGGGCGGGGGGGCCGAATACGCAGTATTTT | CASSLEGAGGPNTQYF | TRBD2 | TRBJ2-3 | TRBV5-1 | -
TGTGCCAGCAGCACCGGAGAGTGGGGAGATGAAAAACTGTTTTTT | CASSTGEWGDEKLFF | - | TRBJ1-4 | TRBV6-6 | few
TGTGCCAGCAGCGTACTAGCGGGGGACCAAGAGACCCAGTTCTTC | CASSVLAGDQETQFF | TRBD2 | TRBJ2-1 | TRBV9 | -
TGCAGCGGAAGGGCGAGCGGGACGGCAGAAGCTTTCTTT | CSGRASGTAEAFF | - | TRBJ1-1 | TRBV29-1 | -
TGTGCCAGCAGTTTAGGGACCCGCGGCCCTGAGCAGTTCTTC | CASSLGTRGPEQFF | - | TRBJ2-1 | TRBV12-3/TRBV12-4 | few
TGCAGTGCTGCTGGGGGCCTAATCCGGGACAGGACTCTACTCGACTCCTACGAGCAGTACTTC | CSAAGGLIRDRTLLDSYEQYF | TRBD1 | TRBJ2-7 | TRBV20-1 | few
TGTGCCAGCACCACGATTCTTGGTTCGAGCCCGCCTACGCAGTATTTT | CASTTILGSSPPTQYF | - | TRBJ2-3 | TRBV21-1 | few